In its sample, the clone carrying this T cell receptor (beta chain) was seen many times. No antigen is known for it. Each TCR beta library was made by quantitative 5'-RACE that incorporated molecular barcodes. MiXCR, run by TCRdb on the 5' RACE reads, gives a single entry per CDR3 protein. The sample carries about 800,000 distinct CDR3 sequences, approximately 12% recorded once. The CDR3 has 12 residues. The germline CDR1 and CDR2 sequences are SQVTM and ANQGSEA. Trimming cost V 7 bases and J 8 bases, with 17 bases left between them. This sample is part of a study of CD8 T cells in ankylosing spondylitis. Notes on the study in general: Made up of 7 to 9 highly homologous variants, a TCR beta motif appeared characteristic of ankylosing spondylitis blood. Existing reports had already noted some motif variants in reactive arthritis synovial fluid and blood.

This receptor was obtained from a male donor with ankylosing spondylitis. The sequenced sample was blood, either unsorted or a sorted T cell fraction (not recorded which). The rearrangement links TRBV29-1 to TRBJ2-5; the D call may be TRBD1 or TRBD2 (6 bases each). The CDR3 coding sequence is TGCAGCGCGGGATCAAGGGGGGCAACCCAGTACTTC. It translates to CSAGSRGATQYF.